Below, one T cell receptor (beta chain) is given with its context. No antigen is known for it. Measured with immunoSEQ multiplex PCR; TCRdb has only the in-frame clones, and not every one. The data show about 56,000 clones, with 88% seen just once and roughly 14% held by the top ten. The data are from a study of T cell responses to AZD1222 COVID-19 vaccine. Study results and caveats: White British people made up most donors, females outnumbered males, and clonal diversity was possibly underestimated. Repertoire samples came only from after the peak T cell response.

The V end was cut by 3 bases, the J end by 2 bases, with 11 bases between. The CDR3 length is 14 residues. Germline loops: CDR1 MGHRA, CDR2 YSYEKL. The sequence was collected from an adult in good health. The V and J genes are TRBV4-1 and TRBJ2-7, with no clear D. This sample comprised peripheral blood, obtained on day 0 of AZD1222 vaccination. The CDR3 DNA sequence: TGCGCCAGCAGCCATCTCGGACCCACCTACGAGCAGTACTTC. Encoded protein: CASSHLGPTYEQYF.